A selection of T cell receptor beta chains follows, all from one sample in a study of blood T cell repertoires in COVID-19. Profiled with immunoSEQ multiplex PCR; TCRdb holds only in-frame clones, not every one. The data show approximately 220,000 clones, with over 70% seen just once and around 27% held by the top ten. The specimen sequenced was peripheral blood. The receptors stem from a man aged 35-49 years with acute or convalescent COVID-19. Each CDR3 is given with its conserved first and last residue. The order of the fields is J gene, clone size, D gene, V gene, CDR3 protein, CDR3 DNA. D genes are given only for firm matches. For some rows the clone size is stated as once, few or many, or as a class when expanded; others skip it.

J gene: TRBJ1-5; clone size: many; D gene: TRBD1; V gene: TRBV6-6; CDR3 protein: CASSWDRGPASQPQHF; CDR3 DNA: TGTGCCAGCAGTTGGGACAGGGGTCCGGCAAGTCAGCCCCAGCATTTT
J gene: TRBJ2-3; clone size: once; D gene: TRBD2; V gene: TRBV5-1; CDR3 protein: CASSSGTSSDTQYF; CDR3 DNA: TGCGCCAGCAGCTCCGGGACTAGTAGCGATACGCAGTATTTT
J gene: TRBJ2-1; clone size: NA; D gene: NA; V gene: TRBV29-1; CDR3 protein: CSVGEYNEQFF; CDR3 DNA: TGCAGCGTTGGTGAGTACAATGAGCAGTTCTTC
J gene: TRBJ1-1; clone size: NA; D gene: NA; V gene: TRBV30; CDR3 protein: CAWSVTGATEAFF; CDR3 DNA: TGTGCCTGGAGTGTTACAGGAGCCACTGAAGCTTTCTTT
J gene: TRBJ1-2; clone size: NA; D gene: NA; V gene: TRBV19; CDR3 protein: CASSRSRGNYGYTF; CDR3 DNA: TGTGCCAGTAGTAGATCTCGGGGGAACTATGGCTACACCTTC
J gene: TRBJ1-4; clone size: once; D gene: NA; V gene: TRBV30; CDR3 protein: CAWSATGTKGKNEKLFF; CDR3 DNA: TGTGCCTGGAGTGCCACCGGGACAAAGGGAAAAAATGAAAAACTGTTTTTT
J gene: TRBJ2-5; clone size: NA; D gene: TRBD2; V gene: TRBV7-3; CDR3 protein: CASSYSGQETQYF; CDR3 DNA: TGTGCCAGCAGCTATAGCGGGCAAGAGACCCAGTACTTC
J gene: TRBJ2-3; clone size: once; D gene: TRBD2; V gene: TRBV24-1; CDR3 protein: CATSDASGRRTDTQYF; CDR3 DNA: TGTGCCACCAGTGACGCGAGCGGGAGACGCACAGATACGCAGTATTTT
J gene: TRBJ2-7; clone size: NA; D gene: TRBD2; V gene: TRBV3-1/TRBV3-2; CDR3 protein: CASSSTSGAYEQYF; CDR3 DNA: TGTGCCAGCAGCTCGACTAGCGGGGCCTACGAGCAGTACTTC
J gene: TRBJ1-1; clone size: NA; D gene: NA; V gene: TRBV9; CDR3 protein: CASSRNSLMNTEAFF; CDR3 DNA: TGTGCCAGCAGCAGAAACAGTTTAATGAACACTGAAGCTTTCTTT
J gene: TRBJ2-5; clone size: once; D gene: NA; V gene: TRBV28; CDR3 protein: CASRATETQYF; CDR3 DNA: TGTGCCAGCCGAGCCACAGAGACCCAGTACTTC
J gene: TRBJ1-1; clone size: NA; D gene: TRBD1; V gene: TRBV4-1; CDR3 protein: CASSQDPRTGQGTEAFF; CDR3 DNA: TGCGCCAGCAGCCAAGATCCGAGGACAGGGCAGGGCACTGAAGCTTTCTTT
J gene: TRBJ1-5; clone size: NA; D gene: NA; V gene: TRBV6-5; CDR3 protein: CASTPAGLSNQPQHF; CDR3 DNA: TGTGCCAGCACGCCGGCAGGGCTAAGCAATCAGCCCCAGCATTTT
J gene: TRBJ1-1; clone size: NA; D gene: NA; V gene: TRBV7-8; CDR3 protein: CASSERGGATTEAFF; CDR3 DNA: TGTGCCAGCAGCGAACGGGGAGGGGCTACCACTGAAGCTTTCTTT